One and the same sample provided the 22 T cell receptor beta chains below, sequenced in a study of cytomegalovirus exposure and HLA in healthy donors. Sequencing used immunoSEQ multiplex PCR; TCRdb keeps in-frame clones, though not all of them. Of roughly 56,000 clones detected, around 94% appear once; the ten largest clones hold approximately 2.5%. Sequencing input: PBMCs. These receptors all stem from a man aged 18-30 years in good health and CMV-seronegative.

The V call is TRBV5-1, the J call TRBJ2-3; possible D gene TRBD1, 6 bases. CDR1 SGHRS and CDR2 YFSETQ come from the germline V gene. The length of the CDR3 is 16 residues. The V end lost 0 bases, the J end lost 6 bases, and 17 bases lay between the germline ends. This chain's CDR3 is CASSLAQGAGEDTQYF. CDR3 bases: TGCGCCAGCAGCTTGGCTCAGGGCGCAGGGGAGGATACGCAGTATTTT.

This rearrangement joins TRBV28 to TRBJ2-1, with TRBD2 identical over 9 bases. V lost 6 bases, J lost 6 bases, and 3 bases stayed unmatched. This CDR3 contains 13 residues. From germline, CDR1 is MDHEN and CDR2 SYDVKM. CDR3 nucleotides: TGTGCCAGCAGACTAGCGGGCTCCAATGAGCAGTTCTTC. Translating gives CASRLAGSNEQFF. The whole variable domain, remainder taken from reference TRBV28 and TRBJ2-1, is DVKVTQSSRYLVKRTGEKVFLECVQDMDHENMFWYRQDPGLGLRLIYFSYDVKMKEKGDIPEGYSVSREKKERFSLILESASTNQTSMYLCASRLAGSNEQFFGPGTRLTVL.

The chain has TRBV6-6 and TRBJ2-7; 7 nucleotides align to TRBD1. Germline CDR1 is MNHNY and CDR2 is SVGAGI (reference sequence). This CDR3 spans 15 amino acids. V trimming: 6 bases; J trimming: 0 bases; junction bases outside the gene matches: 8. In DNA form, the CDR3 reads TGTGCCAGCAGCGCCGGGACAGTGAGCTCCTACGAGCAGTACTTC. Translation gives CASSAGTVSSYEQYF.

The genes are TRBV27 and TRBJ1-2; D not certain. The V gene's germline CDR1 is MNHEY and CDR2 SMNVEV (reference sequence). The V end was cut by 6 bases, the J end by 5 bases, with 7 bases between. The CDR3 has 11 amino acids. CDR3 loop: CASSPGYGYTF. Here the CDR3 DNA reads TGTGCCAGCAGCCCGGGATATGGCTACACCTTC.

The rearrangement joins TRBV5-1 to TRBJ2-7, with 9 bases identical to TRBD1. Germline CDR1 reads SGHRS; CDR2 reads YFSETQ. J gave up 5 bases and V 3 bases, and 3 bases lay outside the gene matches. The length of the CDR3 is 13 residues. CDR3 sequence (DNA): TGCGCCAGCAGCTGGGGACAGGGTAACGAGCAGTACTTC. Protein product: CASSWGQGNEQYF.

CDR3 DNA sequence: TGTGCCAGCAATAAGGAGGGATGGGAGACCCAGTACTTC. Its translation is CASNKEGWETQYF. The chain employs TRBV6-1 and TRBJ2-5, with D possibly matching TRBD2 (6 bases). V lost 7 bases, J lost 5 bases, and 14 bases lay in between. This CDR3 has 13 amino acids. The germline CDR1 and CDR2 sequences are MNHNS and SASEGT.

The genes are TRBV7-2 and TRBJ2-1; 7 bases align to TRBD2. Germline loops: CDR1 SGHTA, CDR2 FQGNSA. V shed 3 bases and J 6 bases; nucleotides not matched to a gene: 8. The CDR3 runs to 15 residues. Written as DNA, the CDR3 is TGTGCCAGCAGCTTGAGAGCGGGATGGGGCAATGAGCAGTTCTTC. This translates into CASSLRAGWGNEQFF.

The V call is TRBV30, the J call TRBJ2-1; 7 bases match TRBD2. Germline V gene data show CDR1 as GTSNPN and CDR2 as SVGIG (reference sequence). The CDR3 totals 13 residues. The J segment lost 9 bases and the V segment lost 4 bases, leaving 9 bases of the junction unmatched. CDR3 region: CAWTGGGSPEQFF. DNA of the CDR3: TGTGCCTGGACTGGGGGAGGGAGCCCTGAGCAGTTCTTC.

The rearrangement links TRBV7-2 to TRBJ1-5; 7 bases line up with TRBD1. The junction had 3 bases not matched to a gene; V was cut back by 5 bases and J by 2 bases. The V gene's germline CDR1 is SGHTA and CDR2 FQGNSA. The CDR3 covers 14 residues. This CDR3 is CASSPGQGNQPQHF. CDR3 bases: TGTGCCAGCAGCCCCGGACAGGGCAATCAGCCCCAGCATTTT.

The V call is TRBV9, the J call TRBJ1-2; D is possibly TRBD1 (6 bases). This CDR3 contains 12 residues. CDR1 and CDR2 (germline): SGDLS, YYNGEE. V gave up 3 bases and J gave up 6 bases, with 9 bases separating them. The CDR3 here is CASSGGGDGYTF. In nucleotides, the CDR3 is TGTGCCAGCAGCGGGGGGGGCGATGGCTACACCTTC.

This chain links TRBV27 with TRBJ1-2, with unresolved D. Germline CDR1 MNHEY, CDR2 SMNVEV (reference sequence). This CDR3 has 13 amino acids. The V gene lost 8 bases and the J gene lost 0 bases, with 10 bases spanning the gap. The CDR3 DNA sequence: TGTGCCAGCGGGCCCCATACTAACTATGGCTACACCTTC. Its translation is CASGPHTNYGYTF.

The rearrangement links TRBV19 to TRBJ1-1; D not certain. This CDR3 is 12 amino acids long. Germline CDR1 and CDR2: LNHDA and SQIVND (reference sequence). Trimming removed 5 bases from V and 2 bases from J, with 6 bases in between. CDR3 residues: CASSFLNTEAFF. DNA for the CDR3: TGTGCCAGTAGTTTCCTAAACACTGAAGCTTTCTTT.

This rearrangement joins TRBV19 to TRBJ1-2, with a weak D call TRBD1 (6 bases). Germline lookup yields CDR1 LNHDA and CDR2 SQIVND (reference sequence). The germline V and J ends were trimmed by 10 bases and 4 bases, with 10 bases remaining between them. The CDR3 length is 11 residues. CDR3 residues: CATSQGYGYTF. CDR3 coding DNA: TGTGCCACCTCACAGGGCTATGGCTACACCTTC.

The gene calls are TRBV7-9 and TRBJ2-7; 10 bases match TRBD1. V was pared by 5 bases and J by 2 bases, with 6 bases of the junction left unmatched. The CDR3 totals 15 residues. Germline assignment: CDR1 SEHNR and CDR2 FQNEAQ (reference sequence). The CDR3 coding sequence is TGTGCCAGCAGCCAGGGGACAGGGGTAACCTACGAGCAGTACTTC. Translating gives CASSQGTGVTYEQYF. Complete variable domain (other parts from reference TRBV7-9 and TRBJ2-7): DTGVSQNPRHKITKRGQNVTFRCDPISEHNRLYWYRQTLGQGPEFLTYFQNEAQLEKSRLLSDRFSAERPKGSFSTLEIQRTEQGDSAMYLCASSQGTGVTYEQYFGPGTRLTVT.

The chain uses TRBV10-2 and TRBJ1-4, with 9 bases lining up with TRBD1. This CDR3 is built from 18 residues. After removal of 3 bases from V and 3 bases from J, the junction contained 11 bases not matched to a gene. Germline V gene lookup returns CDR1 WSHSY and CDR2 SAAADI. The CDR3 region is CASSETDRGPSANEKLFF. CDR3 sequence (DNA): TGCGCCAGCAGTGAAACGGACAGGGGCCCCTCAGCTAATGAAAAACTGTTTTTT.

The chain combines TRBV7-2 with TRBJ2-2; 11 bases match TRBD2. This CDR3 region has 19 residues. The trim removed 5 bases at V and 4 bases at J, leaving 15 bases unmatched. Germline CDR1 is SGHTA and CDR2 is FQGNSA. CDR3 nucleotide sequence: TGTGCCAGCAGCCGATCTAGCGGGAGGCACAGGGGGAGCACCGGGGAGCTGTTTTTT. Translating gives CASSRSSGRHRGSTGELFF.

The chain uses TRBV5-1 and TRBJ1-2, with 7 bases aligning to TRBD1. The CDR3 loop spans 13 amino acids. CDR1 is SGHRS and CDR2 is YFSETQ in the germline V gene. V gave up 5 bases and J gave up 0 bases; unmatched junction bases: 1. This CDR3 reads CASRGTANYGYTF. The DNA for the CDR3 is TGCGCCAGCAGAGGGACAGCTAACTATGGCTACACCTTC.

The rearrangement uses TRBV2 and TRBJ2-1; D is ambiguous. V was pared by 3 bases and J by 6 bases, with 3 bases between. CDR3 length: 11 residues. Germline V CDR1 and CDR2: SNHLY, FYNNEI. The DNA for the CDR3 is TGTGCCAGCAGTGACTTCAATGAGCAGTTCTTC. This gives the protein CASSDFNEQFF.

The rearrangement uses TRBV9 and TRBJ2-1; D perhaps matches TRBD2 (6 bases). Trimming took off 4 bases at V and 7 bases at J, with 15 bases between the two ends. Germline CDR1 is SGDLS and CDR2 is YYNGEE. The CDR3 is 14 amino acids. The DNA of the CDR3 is TGTGCCAGCAGCCCCCGACTAGTCGCGAATGAGCAGTTCTTC. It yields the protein CASSPRLVANEQFF.

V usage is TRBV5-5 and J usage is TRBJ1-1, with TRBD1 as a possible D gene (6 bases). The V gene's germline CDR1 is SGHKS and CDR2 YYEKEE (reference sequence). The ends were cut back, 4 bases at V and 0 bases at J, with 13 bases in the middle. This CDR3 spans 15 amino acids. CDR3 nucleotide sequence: TGTGCCAGCAGCACCTCTACAGGGCTGAACACTGAAGCTTTCTTT. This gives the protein CASSTSTGLNTEAFF.

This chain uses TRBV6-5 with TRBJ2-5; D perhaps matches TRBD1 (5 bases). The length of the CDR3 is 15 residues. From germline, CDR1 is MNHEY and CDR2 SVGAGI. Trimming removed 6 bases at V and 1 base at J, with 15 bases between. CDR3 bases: TGTGCCAGCAGCCCGACAGTAACTGCCCAAGAGACCCAGTACTTC. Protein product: CASSPTVTAQETQYF.

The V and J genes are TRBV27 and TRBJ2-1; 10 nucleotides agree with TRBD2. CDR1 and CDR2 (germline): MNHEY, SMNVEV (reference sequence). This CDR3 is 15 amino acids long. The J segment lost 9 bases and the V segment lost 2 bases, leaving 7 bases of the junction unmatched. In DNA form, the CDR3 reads TGTGCCAGCAGTTTAGTGGCTAGCGGGAGTCGTGAGCAGTTCTTC. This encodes CASSLVASGSREQFF.